The 9 T cell receptor beta chains in this list originate from one sample, sequenced in a study of cytomegalovirus exposure and HLA in healthy donors. The PCR made use of 60 Vbeta and 13 Jbeta primers. Some clones are missing from TCRdb's copy, which holds only in-frame ones; the method was immunoSEQ multiplex PCR. The sample has some 150,000 clones, over 70% seen once. The sample consisted of PBMCs. The receptors here all came from a man in his thirties or forties in good health and CMV-seropositive.

The rearrangement links TRBV5-6 to TRBJ1-5; 11 bases match TRBD1. Germline V gene data show CDR1 as SGHDT and CDR2 as YYEEEE. With V trimmed by 3 bases and J by 6 bases, 2 bases remained unmatched. This CDR3 contains 14 residues. This CDR3 reads CASSWGTGGQPQHF. The CDR3 DNA reads as TGTGCCAGCAGCTGGGGGACAGGGGGTCAGCCCCAGCATTTT.

The V and J genes are TRBV27 and TRBJ2-5; D perhaps matches TRBD1 (6 bases). V lost 6 bases and J lost 3, with 14 bases in between. The CDR3 has 14 amino acids. In germline, CDR1 is MNHEY, CDR2 SMNVEV (reference sequence). The CDR3 sequence is CASSPRGIEETQYF. CDR3 in DNA: TGTGCCAGCAGCCCGAGGGGGATTGAAGAGACCCAGTACTTC.

Turning to this clone: One junction end disagrees with the germline gene, perhaps due to a read error. The chain recombines TRBV6-5 with TRBJ1-2; 7 bases map to TRBD1. The germline V gene encodes CDR1 MNHEY and CDR2 SVGAGI. This CDR3 comprises 14 residues. CDR3 in DNA: TGTGCCACCAGTTTGGGGGGACAGCCTTATGGCTACACCTTC. The encoded protein is CATSLGGQPYGYTF.

The chain is built from TRBV11-2 and TRBJ1-1; D is possibly TRBD1 (5 bases). V lost 1 base and J lost 1, with 16 bases in between. Germline V lookup: CDR1 SGHAT, CDR2 FQNNGV. CDR3 length: 17 residues. CDR3 amino acids: CASSLGGGGRANTEAFF. The DNA of the CDR3 is TGTGCCAGCAGCTTAGGTGGCGGGGGACGGGCGAACACTGAAGCTTTCTTT.

The V and J genes are TRBV7-8 and TRBJ1-6, with D possibly TRBD1 on 6 matching bases. The germline CDR1 and CDR2 sequences are SGHVS and FQNEAQ. The CDR3 contains 14 residues. V dropped 4 bases and J dropped 6 bases, with 10 bases sitting between them. Here the CDR3 reads CASSWLGGNSPLHF. CDR3 DNA sequence: TGTGCCAGCAGCTGGTTAGGGGGTAATTCACCCCTCCACTTT.

The chain uses TRBV5-1 and TRBJ1-3; D not certain. Trimming cost V 4 bases and J 8 bases, with 10 bases left between them. Germline V gives CDR1 SGHRS, CDR2 YFSETQ. CDR3 length: 12 residues. CDR3 nucleotide sequence: TGCGCCAGCAGCCAAACGGGAGACACCATATATTTT. Protein: CASSQTGDTIYF.

The chain recombines TRBV4-3 with TRBJ1-2; a possible D gene is TRBD1 (6 bases). The V end lost 4 bases, the J end lost 4 bases, and 13 bases lay between the germline ends. CDR1 and CDR2 (germline): LGHNA, YSLEER. The CDR3 consists of 14 residues. CDR3 DNA: TGCGCCAGCAGCCGGGGGGGAGGGGGCTATGGCTACACCTTC. It yields the protein CASSRGGGGYGYTF.

The chain has TRBV6-1 and TRBJ2-7; 9 nucleotides match TRBD1. V gave up 11 bases and J gave up 7 bases; unmatched junction bases: 12. The CDR3 is made up of 13 amino acids. Germline CDR1 reads MNHNS; CDR2 reads SASEGT. CDR3 sequence: CAGNRDRVGEQYF. CDR3 nucleotide sequence: TGTGCCGGAAACCGGGACAGGGTAGGGGAGCAGTACTTC.

The gene calls are TRBV5-1 and TRBJ2-1; D is perhaps TRBD2 (6 bases). V lost 4 bases to trimming and J lost 4 bases, with 12 bases between them. The CDR3 length is 14 residues. Germline V gene data show CDR1 as SGHRS and CDR2 as YFSETQ. CDR3 coding DNA: TGCGCCAGCAGCATCGGGACTCAATACAATGAGCAGTTCTTC. This sequence encodes CASSIGTQYNEQFF.